Presented here are 25 T cell receptor beta chains from one specimen sequenced in a study of neurological immune-mediated disorders. Each CDR3 protein gets one entry after TCRdb re-called the 5' RACE reads with MiXCR. The sample yields fewer than 85,000 distinct CDR3 sequences, about a sixth seen once. Input material: PBMCs. The origin of the receptors is a woman aged 40 to 50 in good health.

This clonotype came up many times. The chain uses TRBV4-1 and TRBJ2-7, with a tentative D call TRBD1 (6 bases). CDR3 length: 14 residues. CDR1 is MGHRA, CDR2 YSYEKL, per germline. The V end was cut by 0 bases, the J end by 1 base, with 7 bases between. CDR3 amino acids: CASSQEQGSYEQYV. DNA for the CDR3: TGCGCCAGCAGCCAAGAACAGGGTTCCTACGAGCAGTACGTC.

The sample holds many counts of this clonotype. The chain uses TRBV11-2 and TRBJ2-3; maybe TRBD2 (5 bases). The CDR3 consists of 13 residues. Germline V gene data show CDR1 as SGHAT and CDR2 as FQNNGV. Trimming took 3 bases from V and 5 from J, leaving 9 bases between them. The CDR3 sequence: CASSFERIDTQYF. DNA of the CDR3: TGTGCCAGCAGCTTTGAGCGGATAGATACGCAGTATTTT. The complete variable domain, with remaining parts taken from reference TRBV11-2 and TRBJ2-3, reads EAGVAQSPRYKIIEKRQSVAFWCNPISGHATLYWYQQILGQGPKLLIQFQNNGVVDDSQLPKDRFSAERLKGVDSTLKIQPAKLEDSAVYLCASSFERIDTQYFGPGTRLTVL.

This chain uses TRBV3-1 with TRBJ2-7, with 12 bases matching TRBD1. The germline gives CDR1 LGHDT, CDR2 YNNKEL (reference sequence). J lost 3 bases, V lost 3 bases, and 6 bases had no gene match. This CDR3 has 16 residues. CDR3 in DNA: TGTGCCAGCAGCCATCCCGGGACAGGGGGCATCTACGAGCAGTACTTC. Amino acid sequence: CASSHPGTGGIYEQYF.

In this sample, this clonotype turned up many times. The V and J genes are TRBV5-1 and TRBJ2-5; 9 bases are shared with TRBD1. Trimming removed 3 bases from V and 3 bases from J; junction bases left unmatched: 0. Per germline, CDR1 SGHRS and CDR2 YFSETQ. The CDR3 sequence is 13 residues long. CDR3 DNA sequence: TGCGCCAGCAGCTGGGACAGGGAAGAGACCCAGTACTTC. Translated: CASSWDREETQYF. Using reference TRBV5-1 and TRBJ2-5 for the parts outside the CDR3, the full variable domain is KAGVTQTPRYLIKTRGQQVTLSCSPISGHRSVSWYQQTPGQGLQFLFEYFSETQRNKGNFPGRFSGRQFSNSRSEMNVSTLELGDSALYLCASSWDREETQYFGPGTRLLVL.

Many counts were recorded for this clonotype. The V and J genes are TRBV4-1 and TRBJ1-1; D gene ambiguous. The V gene lost 0 bases and the J gene lost 9 bases, with 5 bases spanning the gap. The CDR3 has 11 amino acids. Germline loops: CDR1 MGHRA, CDR2 YSYEKL. The CDR3 DNA follows: TGCGCCAGCAGCCAAGATGCACAAGCTTTCTTT. This gives the protein CASSQDAQAFF.

This clonotype appeared many times. The gene calls are TRBV7-2 and TRBJ2-2, with D possibly being TRBD1 or TRBD2 (6 bases each). Germline CDR1 and CDR2: SGHTA and FQGNSA. The CDR3 has 16 residues. The germline V and J ends were trimmed by 1 base and 4 bases, with 13 bases remaining between them. CDR3 sequence (DNA): TGTGCCAGCAGCTTAGTTTGGGGGGCGCGCACCGGGGAGCTGTTTTTT. This codes for CASSLVWGARTGELFF.

This clonotype was recorded at least ten times. V and J are TRBV3-1 and TRBJ1-6; 7 positions agree with TRBD1. CDR1 and CDR2 (germline): LGHDT, YNNKEL (reference sequence). The length of the CDR3 is 13 residues. V was pared by 6 bases and J by 9 bases, with 5 bases of the junction left unmatched. CDR3 amino acids: CASSRDSSSPLHF. CDR3 coding DNA: TGTGCCAGCAGTCGGGACAGCAGTTCACCCCTCCACTTT.

Comments on this clonotype: A read error is possible here, since a much larger clone lies one base away. The J gene is TRBJ1-1, the V gene TRBV7-9, with D maybe TRBD1 (6 bases). Germline V gene data show CDR1 as SEHNR and CDR2 as FQNEAQ (reference sequence). The V gene lost 2 bases and the J gene lost 6 bases, with 13 bases spanning the gap. CDR3 length: 14 amino acids. As DNA, the CDR3 is TGTGCCAGCAGCTTAATGAAGGGGGTGGCTGAAGCTTTCTTT. This codes for CASSLMKGVAEAFF. Variable domain in full (rest from reference TRBV7-9 and TRBJ1-1): DTGVSQNPRHKITKRGQNVTFRCDPISEHNRLYWYRQTLGQGPEFLTYFQNEAQLEKSRLLSDRFSAERPKGSFSTLEIQRTEQGDSAMYLCASSLMKGVAEAFFGQGTRLTVV.

A few counts support this clonotype. The chain employs TRBV28 and TRBJ2-7, with 9 nucleotides matching TRBD1. Germline V gives CDR1 MDHEN, CDR2 SYDVKM. The CDR3 extends over 14 amino acids. With V trimmed by 6 bases and J by 2 bases, 5 bases remained unmatched. CDR3 region: CASRQGAMPYEQYV. In nucleotides, the CDR3 is TGTGCCAGCAGACAGGGGGCAATGCCCTACGAGCAGTACGTC.

About this clonotype: At one boundary the junction diverges from the germline segment, which might be a read error. The V and J genes are TRBV2 and TRBJ2-3, with D possibly TRBD1 on 5 matching bases. Germline lookup yields CDR1 SNHLY and CDR2 FYNNEI. The length of the CDR3 is 15 residues. CDR3 DNA: TGTGCCAGCAACTTAGAGCGCCCCTTGACAGATACGAAGTATTTT. This sequence encodes CASNLERPLTDTKYF.

This clonotype turned up a few times. The chain carries TRBV15 and TRBJ2-1, with D possibly TRBD2 on 5 matching bases. V was trimmed by 1 base and J by 9 bases, leaving 13 bases between them. Per germline, CDR1 LNHNV and CDR2 YYDKDF (reference sequence). The CDR3 runs 14 residues. The CDR3 bases are TGTGCCACCAGCAGAGGTAGAAGGGAGAGTGAGCAGTTCTTC. Its protein is CATSRGRRESEQFF.

This clonotype was seen at least ten times. This chain connects TRBV7-3 to TRBJ2-2; perhaps D is TRBD1 or TRBD2 (5 bases each). Germline V lookup: CDR1 SGHTA, CDR2 FQGTGA. V was shortened by 2 bases and J by 6 bases, with 10 bases between the two germline ends. This CDR3 has 14 amino acids. The CDR3 loop is CASSLLPGPGELFF. The DNA of the CDR3 is TGTGCCAGCAGCTTACTTCCGGGGCCCGGGGAGCTGTTTTTT.

About this clonotype: The junction departs from the called germline gene at one end, perhaps through a read error. CDR3 DNA: TGTGACAGCAGTGAAATTCGAAACTCTAACTATGGCTACACCTTC. As protein: CDSSEIRNSNYGYTF. J is TRBJ1-2 and V is TRBV6-1; no reliable D call. CDR3 size: 15 residues. The germline V gene has CDR1 MNHNS and CDR2 SASEGT.

This clonotype occurred many times. The chain employs TRBV5-1 and TRBJ2-7; 8 bases line up with TRBD1. This CDR3 is built from 14 residues. Germline-derived CDR1 and CDR2 are SGHRS and YFSETQ. The trim removed 4 bases at V and 3 bases at J, leaving 6 bases unmatched. This CDR3 reads CASSVDRAFYEQYF. CDR3 DNA sequence: TGCGCCAGCAGCGTGGACAGGGCTTTCTACGAGCAGTACTTC.

This clonotype occurred many times. The V call is TRBV28, the J call TRBJ2-1; weak D call: TRBD2 (7 bases). Trimming removed 6 bases at V and 1 base at J, with 31 bases between. Per germline, CDR1 MDHEN and CDR2 SYDVKM. CDR3 length equals 21 residues. The CDR3 is CASSTPWGGGLFVVSYNEQFF. The CDR3 DNA follows: TGTGCCAGCAGCACCCCCTGGGGGGGGGGCCTCTTCGTGGTGTCCTACAATGAGCAGTTCTTC.

The V gene is TRBV5-1, the J gene TRBJ2-7, with 9 bases fitting TRBD2. CDR1 and CDR2 from the germline V gene are SGHRS and YFSETQ. The CDR3 covers 18 residues. V trimming: 0 bases; J trimming: 7 bases; junction bases outside the gene matches: 17. The CDR3 region is CASSLASFVLAGRGEQYF. Here the CDR3 DNA reads TGCGCCAGCAGCTTGGCTTCCTTCGTGCTAGCGGGGAGAGGGGAGCAGTACTTC. The full variable domain, its missing parts supplied by reference TRBV5-1 and TRBJ2-7, is KAGVTQTPRYLIKTRGQQVTLSCSPISGHRSVSWYQQTPGQGLQFLFEYFSETQRNKGNFPGRFSGRQFSNSRSEMNVSTLELGDSALYLCASSLASFVLAGRGEQYFGPGTRLTVT.

J is TRBJ1-1 and V is TRBV6-6; 11 bases align to TRBD1. Germline CDR1 and CDR2: MNHNY and SVGAGI (reference sequence). The CDR3 is 15 amino acids. The V segment lost 2 bases and the J segment 4 bases; nucleotides outside the gene matches: 3. CDR3 sequence (DNA): TGTGCCAGCAGTTACGGCGGGACAGGGGGCACTGAAGCTTTCTTT. This gives the protein CASSYGGTGGTEAFF.

The chain has TRBV5-1 and TRBJ2-5; the D gene is possibly TRBD2 (6 bases). V was clipped by 1 base and J by 5 bases, with 15 bases between them. Looked up from germline, CDR1 is SGHRS and CDR2 is YFSETQ. CDR3 size: 15 residues. CDR3 sequence (DNA): TGCGCCAGCAGCTTGTCGACACCCGGGAGTGAGACCCAGTACTTC. It is translated as CASSLSTPGSETQYF.

CDR3 sequence: CASSLTALTYNEQFF. The CDR3, as DNA: TGTGCCAGCAGCTTAACAGCCCTAACCTACAATGAGCAGTTCTTC. The rearrangement uses TRBV7-3 and TRBJ2-1; D is ambiguous. Germline V gene data show CDR1 as SGHTA and CDR2 as FQGTGA. The CDR3 is 15 residues long. Trimming stripped 0 bases from V and 2 bases from J, with 8 bases between.

At least ten counts were recorded for this clonotype. The chain carries TRBV6-5 and TRBJ1-5; the D is unclear. The germline V gene has CDR1 MNHEY and CDR2 SVGAGI. The CDR3 spans 14 residues. V lost 5 bases and J lost 4, with 12 bases in between. The CDR3 loop is CASSRQQMNQPQHF. The CDR3 DNA is TGTGCCAGCAGTCGCCAACAAATGAATCAGCCCCAGCATTTT.

The table lists this clonotype with many counts. The rearrangement uses TRBV20-1 and TRBJ2-6; D gene uncertain. The CDR3 consists of 13 residues. From germline, CDR1 is DFQATT and CDR2 SNEGSKA (reference sequence). Trimming cost V 2 bases and J 2 bases, with 4 bases left between them. The CDR3 region is CSARSTGANVLTF. The CDR3 nucleotides read TGCAGTGCTAGAAGCACTGGGGCCAACGTCCTGACTTTC.

This clonotype appeared many times. V and J are TRBV20-1 and TRBJ1-4; TRBD1 aligns across 12 bases. The V gene end was trimmed by 6 bases and the J gene end by 5 bases; junction bases not matched to a gene: 7. The germline V gene encodes CDR1 DFQATT and CDR2 SNEGSKA (reference sequence). This CDR3 contains 15 residues. The CDR3 region is CSAGTGGARNEKLFF. CDR3 sequence (DNA): TGCAGTGCCGGGACAGGGGGCGCAAGGAATGAAAAACTGTTTTTT.

There are many counts of this clonotype. This rearrangement joins TRBV7-6 to TRBJ2-3, with unresolved D. CDR3 length: 15 residues. V was shortened by 5 bases and J by 4 bases, with 16 bases between the two germline ends. Germline V CDR1 and CDR2: SGHVS, FNYEAQ. The CDR3 loop reads CASSQETYDADTQYF. CDR3 DNA: TGTGCCAGCAGCCAAGAGACTTACGACGCAGATACGCAGTATTTT.

This clonotype was recorded at least ten times. This chain joins TRBV12-3 or TRBV12-4 and TRBJ1-1; 11 bases agree with TRBD1. This CDR3 region has 16 residues. With 5 bases clipped from V and 4 bases from J, the junction kept 9 bases outside the gene matches. Written as DNA, the CDR3 is TGTGCCAGCAGTCCACGGGACAGGGGGTCGGGCACTGAAGCTTTCTTT. Its protein is CASSPRDRGSGTEAFF.

This clonotype has only one observation. A read error may explain this, as a much larger clone is one base away. The DNA of the CDR3 is TGTGCCACCAGCAGAGTAGCGGGGGGCCACAATGAGCAGTTCTTC. Protein sequence: CATSRVAGGHNEQFF. V gene TRBV15 combines with J gene TRBJ2-1, with 10 bases fitting TRBD2. The CDR3 runs to 15 residues. Germline V gene lookup returns CDR1 LNHNV and CDR2 YYDKDF (reference sequence). With V trimmed by 1 base and J by 5 bases, 2 bases remained unmatched. The whole variable domain, remainder taken from reference TRBV15 and TRBJ2-1, is DAMVIQNPRYQVTQFGKPVTLSCSQTLNHNVMYWYQQKSSQAPKLLFHYYDKDFNNEADTPDNFQSRRPNTSFCFLDIRSPGLGDTAMYLCATSRVAGGHNEQFFGPGTRLTVL.